The 18 T cell receptor beta chains in this list originate from one sample, sequenced in a study of blood T cell repertoires in COVID-19. Method: immunoSEQ multiplex PCR; TCRdb's copy keeps in-frame clones and lacks some. The sample contains about 70,000 clones, more than 75% of which appear only once. Sample: peripheral blood. These receptors were taken from a woman aged 60-70 years with acute or convalescent COVID-19.

The chain joins TRBV7-9 to TRBJ1-1, with no clear D. The germline V gene has CDR1 SEHNR and CDR2 FQNEAQ (reference sequence). V gave up 6 bases and J gave up 0 bases, with 8 bases separating them. This CDR3 is 13 amino acids long. The CDR3 region is CASRQGVNTEAFF. CDR3 nucleotide sequence: TGTGCCAGCAGACAAGGAGTGAACACTGAAGCTTTCTTT. Complete variable domain (other parts from reference TRBV7-9 and TRBJ1-1): DTGVSQNPRHKITKRGQNVTFRCDPISEHNRLYWYRQTLGQGPEFLTYFQNEAQLEKSRLLSDRFSAERPKGSFSTLEIQRTEQGDSAMYLCASRQGVNTEAFFGQGTRLTVV.

The chain carries TRBV6-2 or TRBV6-3 and TRBJ1-1; D is perhaps TRBD1 (6 bases). V was cut by 2 bases and J by 4 bases, with 11 bases left in between. CDR1 MNHEY and CDR2 SVGEGT come from the germline V gene. CDR3 length: 14 residues. CDR3 region: CASSYGSGVTEAFF. CDR3 DNA sequence: TGTGCCAGCAGTTACGGTTCAGGGGTCACTGAAGCTTTCTTT.

V and J are TRBV19 and TRBJ1-1; a weak D match, TRBD1 (5 bases). Germline lookup yields CDR1 LNHDA and CDR2 SQIVND (reference sequence). The length of the CDR3 is 13 residues. Trimming took off 8 bases at V and 0 bases at J, with 10 bases between the two ends. As DNA, the CDR3 is TGTGCCAGTTCACTGACAGTGAACACTGAAGCTTTCTTT. Protein product: CASSLTVNTEAFF.

This clone was picked up a small number of times. The rearrangement uses TRBV3-1 (or the pseudogene TRBV3-2) and TRBJ1-6; 8 bases are a match to TRBD1. Germline V lookup: CDR1 LGHDT, CDR2 YNNKEL (reference sequence). The CDR3 is 14 amino acids. J lost 13 bases, V lost 3 bases, and 8 bases had no gene match. The chain's CDR3 is CASSQRTTGDPLHF. Written as DNA, the CDR3 is TGTGCCAGCAGCCAGCGTACGACAGGGGATCCCCTCCACTTT.

The chain has TRBV5-1 and TRBJ1-2; TRBD1 agrees at 8 bases. CDR3 size: 16 residues. Germline CDR1 SGHRS, CDR2 YFSETQ. The ends lost 3 bases at V and 2 bases at J; junction bases unmatched: 9. The chain's CDR3 is CASSSTDRVENYGYTF. CDR3 nucleotides: TGCGCCAGCAGCTCGACGGACAGGGTTGAGAACTATGGCTACACCTTC.

This chain connects TRBV4-1 to TRBJ1-5; no definite D call. The V gene lost 4 bases and the J gene lost 4 bases, with 11 bases spanning the gap. Per germline, CDR1 MGHRA and CDR2 YSYEKL. The CDR3 is 14 residues long. The CDR3 region has the DNA TGCGCCAGCAGCCCTCCGGGAGGGAATCAGCCCCAGCATTTT. This sequence encodes CASSPPGGNQPQHF.

V and J are TRBV9 and TRBJ2-3; a weak D match, TRBD2 (6 bases). Trimming took off 4 bases at V and 2 bases at J, with 14 bases between the two ends. The CDR3 is made up of 15 amino acids. Germline CDR1 and CDR2: SGDLS and YYNGEE. The DNA for the CDR3 is TGTGCCAGCAGCCCCTCAACGGGGGACACAGATACGCAGTATTTT. It encodes CASSPSTGDTDTQYF.

The V call is TRBV3-1 (or the pseudogene TRBV3-2), the J call TRBJ2-1; possible D gene TRBD1, 6 bases. Germline CDR1 and CDR2: LGHDT and YNNKEL (reference sequence). This CDR3 spans 18 amino acids. Trimming removed 1 base from V and 0 bases from J, with 16 bases in between. The CDR3 region has the DNA TGTGCCAGCAGCCAAGCTCCGGTAGGGGGTCTCTCCTACAATGAGCAGTTCTTC. Translation gives CASSQAPVGGLSYNEQFF.

This clone was found a few times. The CDR3 DNA follows: TGTGCCAGCAGCTTATCCCAGGGTAGCGGCTACACCTTC. It specifies CASSLSQGSGYTF. This chain uses TRBV11-2 with TRBJ1-2; D may be TRBD1 (5 bases). The CDR3 is 13 residues long. Germline assignment: CDR1 SGHAT and CDR2 FQNNGV. Trimming removed 2 bases from V and 8 bases from J, with 12 bases in between.

The chain uses TRBV6-5 and TRBJ1-6; D uncertain. Germline CDR1 and CDR2: MNHEY and SVGAGI. The CDR3 has 14 amino acids. V lost 2 bases, J lost 7 bases, and 9 bases lay in between. The CDR3 sequence: CASSYAGSNSPLHF. The CDR3 coding sequence is TGTGCCAGCAGTTACGCGGGGTCAAATTCACCCCTCCACTTT.

This chain uses TRBV28 with TRBJ2-1; D is unresolved. This CDR3 is built from 12 residues. Germline V gene lookup returns CDR1 MDHEN and CDR2 SYDVKM. V lost 6 bases and J lost 2, with 5 bases in between. CDR3 loop: CASRQAYNEQFF. CDR3 bases: TGTGCCAGCAGGCAGGCCTACAATGAGCAGTTCTTC.

The chain is built from TRBV12-3 or TRBV12-4 and TRBJ1-2; D is perhaps TRBD1 (5 bases). V lost 3 bases and J 2 bases, leaving 7 bases between the germline ends. The CDR3 length is 13 residues. CDR3 amino acids: CASSFSGNYGYTF. The CDR3 DNA sequence: TGTGCCAGCAGTTTTTCAGGGAACTATGGCTACACCTTC.

The chain recombines TRBV30 with TRBJ1-1; D is unclear. From germline, CDR1 is GTSNPN and CDR2 SVGIG (reference sequence). Trimming took 5 bases from V and 5 from J, leaving 18 bases between them. The CDR3 is 14 amino acids. As DNA, the CDR3 is TGTGCCTGGGCACCTCAGGCTAAGTGGACTGAAGCTTTCTTT. Its translation is CAWAPQAKWTEAFF.

This rearrangement joins TRBV6-2 or TRBV6-3 to TRBJ2-4; D is possibly TRBD2 (6 bases). Germline V gene data show CDR1 as MNHEY and CDR2 as SVGEGT. CDR3 length: 14 amino acids. V lost 0 bases and J lost 6, with 9 bases in between. The DNA for the CDR3 is TGTGCCAGCAGTTACTCGGCTAGCGTAAACATTCAGTACTTC. Protein sequence: CASSYSASVNIQYF.

V and J are TRBV5-4 and TRBJ1-5, with TRBD1 identical over 7 bases. The CDR3 has 12 amino acids. V shed 2 bases, J shed 9 bases, and the junction held 2 bases outside the gene matches. Germline CDR1 SGHNT, CDR2 YYREEE (reference sequence). The CDR3 region is CASSFYRGPQHF. The CDR3 region has the DNA TGTGCCAGCAGCTTCTACAGGGGGCCCCAGCATTTT.

J is TRBJ1-3 and V is TRBV7-9; 9 nucleotides line up with TRBD1. The CDR3 totals 15 residues. The junction had 12 bases not matched to a gene; V was cut back by 11 bases and J by 4 bases. CDR1 SEHNR and CDR2 FQNEAQ come from the germline V gene (reference sequence). CDR3 loop: CAGEERTGAGNTIYF. CDR3 bases: TGTGCCGGAGAGGAACGGACAGGGGCCGGAAACACCATATATTTT.

The chain carries TRBV11-3 and TRBJ2-1; D is possibly TRBD1 (6 bases). With 4 bases removed from V and 4 bases from J, the gap between germline ends came to 11 bases. The CDR3 is 14 amino acids. Germline CDR1 is SGHNT and CDR2 is YENEEA. This CDR3 is CASSSYTGYNEQFF. The CDR3, as DNA: TGTGCCAGCAGCTCATATACAGGGTACAATGAGCAGTTCTTC.

The genes are TRBV19 and TRBJ1-6, with D perhaps matching TRBD1 (5 bases). V dropped 3 bases and J dropped 6 bases, with 15 bases sitting between them. This CDR3 spans 16 amino acids. CDR1 LNHDA and CDR2 SQIVND come from the germline V gene (reference sequence). CDR3 in amino acids: CASSIILGVTNSPLHF. CDR3 in DNA: TGTGCCAGTAGTATTATATTAGGGGTCACTAATTCACCCCTCCACTTT.